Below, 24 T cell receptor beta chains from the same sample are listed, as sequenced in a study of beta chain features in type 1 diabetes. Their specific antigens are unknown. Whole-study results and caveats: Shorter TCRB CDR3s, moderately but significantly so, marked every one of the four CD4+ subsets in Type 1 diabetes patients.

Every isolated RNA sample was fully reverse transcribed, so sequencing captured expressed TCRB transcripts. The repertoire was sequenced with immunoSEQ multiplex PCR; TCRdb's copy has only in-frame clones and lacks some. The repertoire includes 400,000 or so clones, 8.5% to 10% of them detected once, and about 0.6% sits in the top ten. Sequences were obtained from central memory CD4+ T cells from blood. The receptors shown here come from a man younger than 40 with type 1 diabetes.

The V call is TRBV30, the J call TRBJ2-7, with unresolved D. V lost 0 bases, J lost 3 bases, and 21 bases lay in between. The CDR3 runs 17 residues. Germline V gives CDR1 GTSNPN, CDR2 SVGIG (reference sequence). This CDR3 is CAWSVARSFLRDYEQYF. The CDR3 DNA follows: TGTGCCTGGAGTGTAGCCCGGAGTTTTCTTAGAGACTACGAGCAGTACTTC.

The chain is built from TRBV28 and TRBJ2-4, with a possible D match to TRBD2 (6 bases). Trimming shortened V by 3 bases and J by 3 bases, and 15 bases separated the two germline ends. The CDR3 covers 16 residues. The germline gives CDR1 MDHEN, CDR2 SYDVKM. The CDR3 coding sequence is TGTGCCAGCAGTTTTTTTCCCGGGGAGGACAAAAACATTCAGTACTTC. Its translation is CASSFFPGEDKNIQYF.

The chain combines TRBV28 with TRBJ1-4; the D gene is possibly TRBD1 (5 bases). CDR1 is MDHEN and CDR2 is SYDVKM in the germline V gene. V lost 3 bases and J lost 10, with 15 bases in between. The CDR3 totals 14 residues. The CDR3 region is CASSFIQAPTKLFF. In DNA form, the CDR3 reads TGTGCCAGCAGTTTCATACAGGCTCCTACAAAACTGTTTTTT.

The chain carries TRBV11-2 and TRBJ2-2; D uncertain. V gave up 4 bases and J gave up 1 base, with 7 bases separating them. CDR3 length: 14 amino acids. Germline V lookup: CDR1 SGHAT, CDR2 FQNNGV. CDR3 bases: TGTGCCAGCAGCTCCCTCGTGAACACCGGGGAGCTGTTTTTT. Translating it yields CASSSLVNTGELFF.

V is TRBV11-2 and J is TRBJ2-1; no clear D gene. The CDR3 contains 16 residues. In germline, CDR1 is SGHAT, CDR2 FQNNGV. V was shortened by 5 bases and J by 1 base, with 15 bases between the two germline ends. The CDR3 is CASSHPQTYSYNEQFF. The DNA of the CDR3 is TGTGCCAGCAGCCATCCTCAGACTTATTCCTACAATGAGCAGTTCTTC.

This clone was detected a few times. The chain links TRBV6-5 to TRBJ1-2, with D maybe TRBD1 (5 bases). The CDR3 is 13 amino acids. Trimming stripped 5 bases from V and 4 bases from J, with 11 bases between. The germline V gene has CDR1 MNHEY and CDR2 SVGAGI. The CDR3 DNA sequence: TGTGCCAGCAGTCCCGGGACCGTCTATGGCTACACCTTC. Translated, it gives CASSPGTVYGYTF.

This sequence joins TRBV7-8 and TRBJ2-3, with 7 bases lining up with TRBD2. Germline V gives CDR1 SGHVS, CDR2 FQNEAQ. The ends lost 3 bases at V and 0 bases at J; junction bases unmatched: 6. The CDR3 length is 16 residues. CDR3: CASSLGLSGSTDTQYF. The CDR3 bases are TGTGCCAGCAGCTTGGGTCTTAGCGGGAGCACAGATACGCAGTATTTT.

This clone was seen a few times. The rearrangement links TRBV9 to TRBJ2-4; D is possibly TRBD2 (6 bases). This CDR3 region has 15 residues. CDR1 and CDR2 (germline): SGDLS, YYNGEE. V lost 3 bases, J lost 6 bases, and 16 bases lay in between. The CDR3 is CASSEGGVSSNIQYF. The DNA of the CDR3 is TGTGCCAGCAGCGAGGGAGGAGTCAGTTCAAACATTCAGTACTTC.

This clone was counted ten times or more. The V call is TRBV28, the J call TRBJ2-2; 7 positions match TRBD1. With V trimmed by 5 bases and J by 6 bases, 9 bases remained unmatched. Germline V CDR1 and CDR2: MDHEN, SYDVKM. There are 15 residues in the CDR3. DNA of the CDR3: TGTGCCAGCAGTACCGGTGGGCAGGGGGCCGGGGAGCTGTTTTTT. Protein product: CASSTGGQGAGELFF.

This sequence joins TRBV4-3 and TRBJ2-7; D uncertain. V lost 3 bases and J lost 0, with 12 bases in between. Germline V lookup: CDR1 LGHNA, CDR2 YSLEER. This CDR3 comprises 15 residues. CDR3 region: CASSHLALNSYEQYF. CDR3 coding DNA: TGCGCCAGCAGCCACTTGGCACTTAACTCCTACGAGCAGTACTTC.

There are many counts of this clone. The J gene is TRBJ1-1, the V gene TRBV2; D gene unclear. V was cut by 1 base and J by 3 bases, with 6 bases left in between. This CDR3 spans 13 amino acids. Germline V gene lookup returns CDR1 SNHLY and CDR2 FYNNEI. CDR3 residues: CASSEGGHTEAFF. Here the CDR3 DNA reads TGTGCCAGCAGTGAAGGCGGCCACACTGAAGCTTTCTTT.

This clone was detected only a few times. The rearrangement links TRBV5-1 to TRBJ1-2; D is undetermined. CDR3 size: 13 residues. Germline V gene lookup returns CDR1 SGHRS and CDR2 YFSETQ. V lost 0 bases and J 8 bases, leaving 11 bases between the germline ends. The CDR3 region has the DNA TGCGCCAGCAGCTTGGGGCGGGATACAGGCTACACCTTC. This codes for CASSLGRDTGYTF.

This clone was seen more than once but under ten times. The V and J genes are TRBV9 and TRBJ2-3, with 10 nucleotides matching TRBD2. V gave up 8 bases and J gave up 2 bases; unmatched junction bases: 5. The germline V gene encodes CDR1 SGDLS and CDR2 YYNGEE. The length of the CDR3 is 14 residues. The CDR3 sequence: CASTTSGDTDTQYF. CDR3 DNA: TGTGCCAGTACCACTAGCGGGGACACAGATACGCAGTATTTT. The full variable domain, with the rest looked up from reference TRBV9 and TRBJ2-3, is DSGVTQTPKHLITATGQRVTLRCSPRSGDLSVYWYQQSLDQGLQFLIQYYNGEERAKGNILERFSAQQFPDLHSELNLSSLELGDSALYFCASTTSGDTDTQYFGPGTRLTVL.

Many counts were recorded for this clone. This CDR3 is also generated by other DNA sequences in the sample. The CDR3 coding sequence is TGTGCCACCAGCAGGGTGGGGGCGGGAGAAAAACTGTTTTTT. It yields the protein CATSRVGAGEKLFF. The chain uses TRBV15 and TRBJ1-4; D might be TRBD1 (6 bases). Trimming pared 3 bases from V and 8 bases from J, leaving 13 bases between. CDR3 size: 14 residues. Germline V lookup: CDR1 LNHNV, CDR2 YYDKDF (reference sequence).

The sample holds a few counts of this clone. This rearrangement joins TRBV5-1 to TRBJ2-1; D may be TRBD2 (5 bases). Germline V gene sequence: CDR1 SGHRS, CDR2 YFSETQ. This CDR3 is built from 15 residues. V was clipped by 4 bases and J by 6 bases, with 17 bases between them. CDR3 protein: CASSLTGQGSNEQFF. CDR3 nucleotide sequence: TGCGCCAGCAGCCTAACCGGGCAAGGGAGCAATGAGCAGTTCTTC.

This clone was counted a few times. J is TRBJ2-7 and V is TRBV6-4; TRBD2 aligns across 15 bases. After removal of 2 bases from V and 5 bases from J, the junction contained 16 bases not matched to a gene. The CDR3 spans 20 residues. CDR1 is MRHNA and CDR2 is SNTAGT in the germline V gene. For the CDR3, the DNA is TGTGCCAGCAGTGACGATGGGACTAGCGGGAGGAACCAGCGGAGGAACGAGCAGTACTTC. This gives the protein CASSDDGTSGRNQRRNEQYF.

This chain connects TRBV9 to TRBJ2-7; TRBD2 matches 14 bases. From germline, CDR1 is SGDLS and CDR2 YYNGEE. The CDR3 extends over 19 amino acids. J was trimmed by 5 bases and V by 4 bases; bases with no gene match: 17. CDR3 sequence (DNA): TGTGCCAGCAGCCAGGTGGGACTAGCGGGAGTCGATGGGCTCGACGAGCAGTACTTC. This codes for CASSQVGLAGVDGLDEQYF.

CDR3 loop: CASSNVVRGTETQYF. CDR3 sequence (DNA): TGCGCCAGCAGCAATGTAGTCAGGGGGACGGAGACCCAGTACTTC. The J gene is TRBJ2-5, the V gene TRBV5-1, with TRBD1 identical over 7 bases. V gave up 4 bases and J gave up 5 bases; unmatched junction bases: 11. The CDR3 is 15 residues long. The V gene's germline CDR1 is SGHRS and CDR2 YFSETQ.

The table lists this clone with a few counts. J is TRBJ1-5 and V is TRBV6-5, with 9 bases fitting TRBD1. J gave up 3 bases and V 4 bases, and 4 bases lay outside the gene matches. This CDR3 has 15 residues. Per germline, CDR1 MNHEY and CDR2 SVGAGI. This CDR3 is CASSLTGGSNQPQHF. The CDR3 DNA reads TGTGCCAGCAGTTTGACAGGGGGGTCCAATCAGCCCCAGCATTTT.

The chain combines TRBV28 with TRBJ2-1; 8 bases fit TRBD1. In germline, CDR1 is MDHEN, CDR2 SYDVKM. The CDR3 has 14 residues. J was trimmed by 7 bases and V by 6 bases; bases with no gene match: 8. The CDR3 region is CASSRTGPINEQFF. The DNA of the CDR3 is TGTGCCAGCAGCCGGACAGGGCCGATAAATGAGCAGTTCTTC. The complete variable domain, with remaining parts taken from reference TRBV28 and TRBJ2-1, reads DVKVTQSSRYLVKRTGEKVFLECVQDMDHENMFWYRQDPGLGLRLIYFSYDVKMKEKGDIPEGYSVSREKKERFSLILESASTNQTSMYLCASSRTGPINEQFFGPGTRLTVL.

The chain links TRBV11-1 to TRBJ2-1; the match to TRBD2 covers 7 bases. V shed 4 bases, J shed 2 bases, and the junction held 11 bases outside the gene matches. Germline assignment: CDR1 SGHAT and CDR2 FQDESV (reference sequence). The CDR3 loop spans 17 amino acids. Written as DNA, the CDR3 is TGTGCCAGCAGCTCCTTTTACGGGGGAGGGACCTACAATGAGCAGTTCTTC. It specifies CASSSFYGGGTYNEQFF.

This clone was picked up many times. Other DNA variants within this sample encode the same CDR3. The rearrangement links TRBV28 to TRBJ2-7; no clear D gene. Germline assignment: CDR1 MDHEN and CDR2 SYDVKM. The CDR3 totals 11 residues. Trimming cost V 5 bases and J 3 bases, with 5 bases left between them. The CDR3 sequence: CASSLRYEQYF. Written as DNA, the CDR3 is TGTGCCAGCAGTCTGCGCTACGAGCAGTACTTC. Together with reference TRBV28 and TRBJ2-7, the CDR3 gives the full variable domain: DVKVTQSSRYLVKRTGEKVFLECVQDMDHENMFWYRQDPGLGLRLIYFSYDVKMKEKGDIPEGYSVSREKKERFSLILESASTNQTSMYLCASSLRYEQYFGPGTRLTVT.

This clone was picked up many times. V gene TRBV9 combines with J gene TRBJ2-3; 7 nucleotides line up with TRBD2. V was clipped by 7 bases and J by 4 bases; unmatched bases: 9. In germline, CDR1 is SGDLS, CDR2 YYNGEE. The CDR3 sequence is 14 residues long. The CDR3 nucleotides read TGTGCCAGCGGCGGGGACTATCATTCAGATACGCAGTATTTT. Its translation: CASGGDYHSDTQYF.

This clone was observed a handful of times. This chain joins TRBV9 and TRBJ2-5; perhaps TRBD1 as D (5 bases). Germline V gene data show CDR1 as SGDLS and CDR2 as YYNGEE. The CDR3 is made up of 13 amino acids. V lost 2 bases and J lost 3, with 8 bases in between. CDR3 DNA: TGTGCCAGCAGCGTCTCGACAGAAGAGACCCAGTACTTC. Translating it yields CASSVSTEETQYF. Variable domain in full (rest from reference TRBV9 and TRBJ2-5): DSGVTQTPKHLITATGQRVTLRCSPRSGDLSVYWYQQSLDQGLQFLIQYYNGEERAKGNILERFSAQQFPDLHSELNLSSLELGDSALYFCASSVSTEETQYFGPGTRLLVL.